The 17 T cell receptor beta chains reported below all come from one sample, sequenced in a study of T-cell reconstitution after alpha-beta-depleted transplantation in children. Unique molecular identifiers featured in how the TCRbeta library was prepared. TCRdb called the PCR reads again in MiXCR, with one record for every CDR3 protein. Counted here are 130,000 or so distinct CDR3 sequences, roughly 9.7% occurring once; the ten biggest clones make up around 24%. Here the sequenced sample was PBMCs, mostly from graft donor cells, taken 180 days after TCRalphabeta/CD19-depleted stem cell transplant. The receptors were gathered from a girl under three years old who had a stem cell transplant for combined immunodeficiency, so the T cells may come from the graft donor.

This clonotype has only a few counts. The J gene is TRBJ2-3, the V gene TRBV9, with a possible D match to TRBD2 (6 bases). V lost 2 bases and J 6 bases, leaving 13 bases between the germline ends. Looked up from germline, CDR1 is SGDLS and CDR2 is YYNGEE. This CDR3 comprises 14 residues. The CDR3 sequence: CASSVRETWDTQYF. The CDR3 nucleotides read TGTGCCAGCAGCGTCCGGGAGACGTGGGATACGCAGTATTTT.

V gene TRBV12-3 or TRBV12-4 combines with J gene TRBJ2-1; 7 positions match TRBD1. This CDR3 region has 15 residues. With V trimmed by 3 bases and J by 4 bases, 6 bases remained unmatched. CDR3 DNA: TGTGCCAGCAGTTTCCGGGACAGTGTTTACAATGAGCAGTTCTTC. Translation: CASSFRDSVYNEQFF.

CDR3 residues: CSARNEAGGGPLHF. The CDR3 coding sequence is TGCAGTGCTAGAAACGAGGCGGGGGGAGGACCCCTCCACTTT. The chain uses TRBV20-1 and TRBJ1-6; tentatively, D is TRBD1 (5 bases). The CDR3 contains 14 residues. Germline CDR1 and CDR2: DFQATT and SNEGSKA (reference sequence). V was cut by 2 bases and J by 12 bases, with 17 bases left in between.

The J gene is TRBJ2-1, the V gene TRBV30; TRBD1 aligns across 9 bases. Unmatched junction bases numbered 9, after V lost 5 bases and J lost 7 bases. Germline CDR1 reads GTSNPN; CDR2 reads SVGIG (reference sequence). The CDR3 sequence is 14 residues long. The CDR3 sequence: CAWHFPGQGNEQFF. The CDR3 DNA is TGTGCCTGGCACTTTCCGGGACAGGGAAATGAGCAGTTCTTC. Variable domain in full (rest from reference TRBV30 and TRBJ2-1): SQTIHQWPATLVQPVGSPLSLECTVEGTSNPNLYWYRQAAGRGLQLLFYSVGIGQISSEVPQNLSASRPQDRQFILSSKKLLLSDSGFYLCAWHFPGQGNEQFFGPGTRLTVL.

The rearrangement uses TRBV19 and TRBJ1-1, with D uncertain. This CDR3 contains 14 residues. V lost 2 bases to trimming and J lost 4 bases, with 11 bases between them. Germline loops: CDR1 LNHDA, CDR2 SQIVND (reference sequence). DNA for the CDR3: TGTGCCAGTAGTATACCGCTCCCGGCCACTGAAGCTTTCTTT. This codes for CASSIPLPATEAFF.

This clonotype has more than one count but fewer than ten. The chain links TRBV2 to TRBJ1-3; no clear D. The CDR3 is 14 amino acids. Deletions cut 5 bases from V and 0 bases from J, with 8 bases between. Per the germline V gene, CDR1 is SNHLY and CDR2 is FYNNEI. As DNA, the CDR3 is TGTGCCAGCAGTTCCCCTACCTCTGGAAACACCATATATTTT. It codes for CASSSPTSGNTIYF.

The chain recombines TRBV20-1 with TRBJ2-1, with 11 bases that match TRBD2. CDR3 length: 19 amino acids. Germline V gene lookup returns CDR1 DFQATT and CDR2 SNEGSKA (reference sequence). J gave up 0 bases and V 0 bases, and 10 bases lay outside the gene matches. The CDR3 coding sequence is TGCAGTGCTAGAGATTTAGCTAGCGGGGGGCCGAGCTCCTACAATGAGCAGTTCTTC. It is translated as CSARDLASGGPSSYNEQFF.

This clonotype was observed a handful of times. The CDR3, as DNA: TGCGCCAGCAGCTTGGTCCCGGACAGGCAAGTCTACGAGCAGTACTTC. Amino acids: CASSLVPDRQVYEQYF. The chain recombines TRBV5-1 with TRBJ2-7; TRBD1 matches 7 bases. This CDR3 is 16 amino acids long. CDR1 is SGHRS and CDR2 is YFSETQ in the germline V gene. J was trimmed by 3 bases and V by 0 bases; bases with no gene match: 9.

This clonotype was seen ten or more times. CDR3 protein: CASSQYRGPSVFYTF. The CDR3 DNA reads as TGCGCCAGCAGCCAATACAGGGGCCCCTCGGTTTTCTACACCTTC. V and J are TRBV4-1 and TRBJ1-2; 7 bases line up with TRBD1. V shed 2 bases, J shed 10 bases, and the junction held 13 bases outside the gene matches. CDR1 is MGHRA and CDR2 is YSYEKL in the germline V gene. The CDR3 contains 15 residues.

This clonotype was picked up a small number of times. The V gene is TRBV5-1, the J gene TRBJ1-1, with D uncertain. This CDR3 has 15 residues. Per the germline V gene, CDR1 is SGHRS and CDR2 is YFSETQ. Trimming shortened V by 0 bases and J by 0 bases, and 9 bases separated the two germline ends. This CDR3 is CASSLGIRMNTEAFF. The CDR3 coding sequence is TGCGCCAGCAGCTTGGGGATCAGGATGAACACTGAAGCTTTCTTT.

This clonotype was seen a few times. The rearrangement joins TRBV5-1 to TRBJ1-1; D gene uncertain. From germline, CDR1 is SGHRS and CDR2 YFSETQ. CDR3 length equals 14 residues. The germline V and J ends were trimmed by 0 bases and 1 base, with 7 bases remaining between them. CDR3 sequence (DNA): TGCGCCAGCAGCTTGGACGTCGGGAACACTGAAGCTTTCTTT. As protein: CASSLDVGNTEAFF.

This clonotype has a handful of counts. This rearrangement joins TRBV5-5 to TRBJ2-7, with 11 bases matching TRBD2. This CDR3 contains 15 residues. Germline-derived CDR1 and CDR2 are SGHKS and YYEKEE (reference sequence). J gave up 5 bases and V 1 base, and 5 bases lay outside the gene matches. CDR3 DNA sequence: TGTGCCAGCAGCTTGACTAGCGGGAGATTAGACGAGCAGTACTTC. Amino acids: CASSLTSGRLDEQYF. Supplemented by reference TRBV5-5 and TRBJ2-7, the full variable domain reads DAGVTQSPTHLIKTRGQQVTLRCSPISGHKSVSWYQQVLGQGPQFIFQYYEKEERGRGNFPDRFSARQFPNYSSELNVNALLLGDSALYLCASSLTSGRLDEQYFGPGTRLTVT.

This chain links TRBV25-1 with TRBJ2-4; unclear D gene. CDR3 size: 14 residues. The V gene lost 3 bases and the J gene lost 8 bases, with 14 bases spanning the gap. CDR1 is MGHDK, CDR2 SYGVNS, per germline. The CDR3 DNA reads TGTGCCAGCAGTGATGGGCCTGAAGGGTACATTCAGTACTTC. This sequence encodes CASSDGPEGYIQYF.

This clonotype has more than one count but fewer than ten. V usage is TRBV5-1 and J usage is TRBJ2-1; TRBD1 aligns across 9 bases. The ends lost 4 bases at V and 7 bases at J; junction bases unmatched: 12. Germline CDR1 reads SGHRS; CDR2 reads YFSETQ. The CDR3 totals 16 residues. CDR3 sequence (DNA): TGCGCCAGCAGCCCCTTCACCGGGACAGGGAGTAATGAGCAGTTCTTC. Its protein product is CASSPFTGTGSNEQFF.

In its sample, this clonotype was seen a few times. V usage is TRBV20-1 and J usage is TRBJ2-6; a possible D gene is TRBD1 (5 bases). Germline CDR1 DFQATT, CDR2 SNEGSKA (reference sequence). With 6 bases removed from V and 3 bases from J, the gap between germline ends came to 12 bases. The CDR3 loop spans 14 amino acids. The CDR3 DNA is TGCAGTGCCCGTAAGGGGCTTGGGGCCAACGTCCTGACTTTC. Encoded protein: CSARKGLGANVLTF.

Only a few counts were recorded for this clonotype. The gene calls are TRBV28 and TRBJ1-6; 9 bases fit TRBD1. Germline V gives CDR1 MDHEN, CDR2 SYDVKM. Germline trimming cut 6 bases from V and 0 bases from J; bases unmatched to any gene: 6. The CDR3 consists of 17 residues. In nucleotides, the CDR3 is TGTGCCAGCAGGGACAGGGGATTTAGCTCCTATAATTCACCCCTCCACTTT. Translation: CASRDRGFSSYNSPLHF.

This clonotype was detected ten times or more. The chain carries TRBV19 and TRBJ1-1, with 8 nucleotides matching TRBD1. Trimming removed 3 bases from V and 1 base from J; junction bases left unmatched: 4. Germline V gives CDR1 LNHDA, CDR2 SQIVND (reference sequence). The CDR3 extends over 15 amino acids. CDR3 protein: CASSITGTGNTEAFF. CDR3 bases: TGTGCCAGTAGTATCACCGGGACAGGGAACACTGAAGCTTTCTTT.